The rows below give T cell receptor beta chains drawn from one sample of a study of blood T cells in healthy people across ages. TCRdb processed the 5' RACE reads anew with MiXCR; each CDR3 protein has one entry. The sample records over 300,000 distinct CDR3 sequences, over 45% being singletons. The sample taken for sequencing was blood. These receptors originate from a man aged 60 to 69 in good health. Both conserved end residues are trimmed from each CDR3.

j_call	v_call	cdr3_aa
TRBJ2-3	TRBV4-2	ASSQVGLAVTDTQY
TRBJ2-1	TRBV7-9	ASNNMGGGDEQF
TRBJ2-5	TRBV20-1	SARAGGPRGETQY
TRBJ2-1	TRBV5-5	ACSYLTGSYEQF
TRBJ2-3	TRBV7-3	ASSSGSGRLPLGTDTQY
TRBJ2-7	TRBV29-1	SVASGSPLSEQY
TRBJ2-4	TRBV3-1	ASSQGAGWVKNIQY
TRBJ1-2	TRBV7-9	ASSLEGWTVYGYT
TRBJ1-1	TRBV4-2	ASSQDHVIGTEAF
TRBJ2-7	TRBV4-3	ASSSRAGGVNEQY
TRBJ2-7	TRBV2	ASSEAVSEQY
TRBJ2-7	TRBV27	ASSFSGQGWYEQY
TRBJ2-5	TRBV29-1	SVVPGGFVETQY
TRBJ2-3	TRBV4-2	ASSQDRAVGKDTQY
TRBJ2-1	TRBV9	ASSPRGQYNEQF
TRBJ2-1	TRBV30	AWSVGQGMNEQF
TRBJ2-5	TRBV20-1	SAREVQGAETQY
TRBJ2-5	TRBV29-1	STGGDRETQY
TRBJ2-1	TRBV28	ASIIAGESYNEQF
TRBJ2-5	TRBV20-1	SGINPSEGARETQY
TRBJ2-3	TRBV2	ASKGLAGGSDTQY
NA	TRBV6-1	ASSEQGGYEQY
TRBJ1-2	TRBV20-1	SASSPGGKDGYT
TRBJ1-2	TRBV12-3/TRBV12-4	ASSPGEVGYGYT
TRBJ2-4	TRBV20-1	SAPPQGINIQY
TRBJ1-2	TRBV7-2	ASSLDGFNYGYT
NA	TRBV7-9	ASSTGSSSGRSTYNEQY
TRBJ2-5	TRBV20-1	SAKTLRGREQY
TRBJ2-1	TRBV6-6	ASSPPPRYNEQF
TRBJ2-3	TRBV24-1	ATSDARGADTQY
TRBJ1-5	TRBV20-1	SADRGRMSNQPQH
TRBJ2-3	TRBV20-1	SARDLFSTDTQY
TRBJ2-1	TRBV5-1	ASSQTTSGIDKEQF
TRBJ2-3	TRBV4-2	ASSQATASTDTQY
TRBJ2-3	TRBV10-3	AISDRTSGATSTDTQY
TRBJ2-5	TRBV28	ASSRGEGQY
TRBJ1-4	TRBV30	AWRARDGRREKLF
TRBJ2-1	TRBV7-8	ASSLQGQFREQF
TRBJ2-2	TRBV6-1	ASSMQWSGELF
NA	TRBV30	AWREGGRETQY
TRBJ2-5	TRBV9	ASSVGQTAKETQY
TRBJ2-2	TRBV20-1	SAPNTGELF
TRBJ1-2	TRBV4-1	ASSQDPANYGYT
TRBJ1-4	TRBV6-5	ASSYSATNEKLF
TRBJ2-5	TRBV7-2	ASSLGGGQETQY
TRBJ2-6	TRBV9	ASSRGGGANVLT